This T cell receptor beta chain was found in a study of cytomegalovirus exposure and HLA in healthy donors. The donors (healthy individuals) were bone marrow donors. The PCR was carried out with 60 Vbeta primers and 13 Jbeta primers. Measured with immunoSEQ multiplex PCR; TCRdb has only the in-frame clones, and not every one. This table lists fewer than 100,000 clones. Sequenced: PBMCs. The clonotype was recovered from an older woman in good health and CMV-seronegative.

As DNA, the CDR3 is TGTGCCAGCAGCCGGACTAGCTACGAGCAGTACTTC. Its protein product is CASSRTSYEQYF. The chain employs TRBV7-2 and TRBJ2-7, with 7 bases lining up with TRBD2. V dropped 5 bases and J dropped 3; count of bases not matched to a gene: 1. Germline V gives CDR1 SGHTA, CDR2 FQGNSA. The CDR3 runs 12 residues.